This T cell receptor (beta chain) was observed in a study of blood T cell repertoires in COVID-19. Study background: Some COVID-19 samples were acute and others convalescent; all came from the United States, Italy and Spain. Nucleic acid was either cDNA or gDNA, and it came from T cells, B-cell-depleted T cells, or PBMCs.

The CDR3 contains 15 residues. Trimming removed 5 bases at V and 8 bases at J, with 21 bases between. Germline assignment: CDR1 LNHDA and CDR2 SQIVND (reference sequence). As processed by the authors: Using reference gene primer amplification, nucleated cell counts were estimated. Profiled with immunoSEQ multiplex PCR; TCRdb holds only in-frame clones, not every one. V and J calls plus clone size are reproduced from that table; the DNA served to infer D and trimming. The table has under 450,000 clones, about nine tenths seen once. Seattle participants joined during active infection and were tracked over time.

The chain couples TRBV19 to TRBJ1-2; tentatively, D is TRBD1 (6 bases). The receptor was derived from a woman in her forties or fifties with COVID-19, enrolled during active disease. The source material was peripheral blood. This chain's CDR3 is CASSHSRGLTYGYTF. The CDR3, as DNA: TGTGCCAGTAGTCACTCCAGGGGCCTAACTTACGGCTACACCTTC. The full variable domain, with the rest looked up from reference TRBV19 and TRBJ1-2, is DGGITQSPKYLFRKEGQNVTLSCEQNLNHDAMYWYRQDPGQGLRLIYYSQIVNDFQKGDIAEGYSVSREKKESFPLTVTSAQKNPTAFYLCASSHSRGLTYGYTFGSGTRLTVV.